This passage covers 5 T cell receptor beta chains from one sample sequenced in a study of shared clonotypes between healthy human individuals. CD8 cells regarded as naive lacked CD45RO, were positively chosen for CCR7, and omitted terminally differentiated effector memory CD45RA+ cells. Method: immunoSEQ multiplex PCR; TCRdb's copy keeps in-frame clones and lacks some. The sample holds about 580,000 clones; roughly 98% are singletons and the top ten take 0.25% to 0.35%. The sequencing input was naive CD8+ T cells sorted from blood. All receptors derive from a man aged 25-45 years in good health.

CDR3 DNA: TGTGCCAGCAGCGTAGCTTCGGCAGCGTATGGCTACACCTTC. It specifies CASSVASAAYGYTF. This rearrangement joins TRBV9 to TRBJ1-2; D gene ambiguous. The CDR3 covers 14 residues. Trimming cost V 0 bases and J 5 bases, with 11 bases left between them. The germline gives CDR1 SGDLS, CDR2 YYNGEE.

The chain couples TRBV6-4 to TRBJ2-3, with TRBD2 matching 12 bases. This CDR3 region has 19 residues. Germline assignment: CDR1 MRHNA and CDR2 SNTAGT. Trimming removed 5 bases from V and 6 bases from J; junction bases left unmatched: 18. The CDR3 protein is CASSPHGGLAGGPTDTQYF. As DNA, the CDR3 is TGTGCCAGCAGTCCCCATGGGGGGCTAGCGGGAGGGCCAACGGATACGCAGTATTTT.

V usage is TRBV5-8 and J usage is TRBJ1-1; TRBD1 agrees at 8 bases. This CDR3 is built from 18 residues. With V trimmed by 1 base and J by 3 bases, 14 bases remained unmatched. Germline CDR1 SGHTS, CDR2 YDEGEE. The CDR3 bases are TGTGCCAGCAGCTTGACCGGGACAGGCCAACTCGGGGACACTGAAGCTTTCTTT. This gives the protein CASSLTGTGQLGDTEAFF.

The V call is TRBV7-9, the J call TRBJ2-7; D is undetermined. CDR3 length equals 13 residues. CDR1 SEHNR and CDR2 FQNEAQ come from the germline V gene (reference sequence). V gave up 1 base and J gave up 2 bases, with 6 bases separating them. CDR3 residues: CASSLVSAYEQYF. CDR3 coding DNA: TGTGCCAGCAGCTTAGTCTCAGCCTACGAGCAGTACTTC.

The CDR3 region has the DNA TGTGCCAGCAGTAGGGCCCCGAGAGATCAGCCCCAGCATTTT. It specifies CASSRAPRDQPQHF. The genes are TRBV28 and TRBJ1-5; D uncertain. V was trimmed by 5 bases and J by 5 bases, leaving 13 bases between them. The CDR3 is 14 amino acids. Germline CDR1 reads MDHEN; CDR2 reads SYDVKM. Supplemented by reference TRBV28 and TRBJ1-5, the full variable domain reads DVKVTQSSRYLVKRTGEKVFLECVQDMDHENMFWYRQDPGLGLRLIYFSYDVKMKEKGDIPEGYSVSREKKERFSLILESASTNQTSMYLCASSRAPRDQPQHFGDGTRLSIL.